Following are 5 T cell receptor beta chains from one sample sequenced in a study of cytomegalovirus exposure and HLA in healthy donors. The PCR used 60 Vbeta and 13 Jbeta primers. Method: immunoSEQ multiplex PCR; TCRdb's copy keeps in-frame clones and lacks some. Among around 130,000 clones listed, roughly 70% were seen once. The sequenced material came from PBMCs. The receptors come from a man between 35 and 55 years old in good health and CMV-seropositive.

The DNA of the CDR3 is TGTGCCAGCAGTTTTCGGAACACCGGGGAGCTGTTTTTT. It yields the protein CASSFRNTGELFF. The rearrangement links TRBV27 to TRBJ2-2, with no clear D. The V and J ends lost 3 bases and 1 base respectively, with 3 bases between them. Germline CDR1 MNHEY, CDR2 SMNVEV (reference sequence). CDR3 size: 13 residues.

The V and J genes are TRBV28 and TRBJ1-1, with a possible D match to TRBD1 (6 bases). The CDR3 spans 14 residues. The germline CDR1 and CDR2 sequences are MDHEN and SYDVKM. The ends were cut back, 1 base at V and 4 bases at J, with 10 bases in the middle. The CDR3 region is CASSLSVQGTEAFF. The CDR3 DNA sequence: TGTGCCAGCAGTTTATCCGTACAGGGCACTGAAGCTTTCTTT. The full variable domain, completed using reference TRBV28 and TRBJ1-1, is DVKVTQSSRYLVKRTGEKVFLECVQDMDHENMFWYRQDPGLGLRLIYFSYDVKMKEKGDIPEGYSVSREKKERFSLILESASTNQTSMYLCASSLSVQGTEAFFGQGTRLTVV.

The V gene is TRBV28, the J gene TRBJ2-7, with TRBD2 as a possible D gene (6 bases). The length of the CDR3 is 14 residues. V lost 7 bases to trimming and J lost 0 bases, with 13 bases between them. Germline V lookup: CDR1 MDHEN, CDR2 SYDVKM. The CDR3 sequence is CASNRGGISYEQYF. The CDR3 DNA reads TGTGCCAGCAACCGGGGAGGAATCTCCTACGAGCAGTACTTC.

The rearrangement links TRBV7-8 to TRBJ2-7; the match to TRBD1 covers 7 bases. Trimming cost V 5 bases and J 2 bases; bases outside gene matches: 3. CDR3 length: 13 residues. Germline CDR1 and CDR2: SGHVS and FQNEAQ. CDR3 sequence: CASSRQGAYEQYF. The CDR3 DNA is TGTGCCAGCAGCCGACAGGGTGCCTACGAGCAGTACTTC.

V is TRBV2 and J is TRBJ2-7; 16 bases line up with TRBD2. This CDR3 is 17 amino acids long. CDR1 and CDR2 (germline): SNHLY, FYNNEI. After removal of 3 bases from V and 3 bases from J, the junction contained 5 bases not matched to a gene. The CDR3 loop reads CASSEGLAGGPGYEQYF. In nucleotides, the CDR3 is TGTGCCAGCAGTGAGGGACTAGCGGGAGGGCCCGGCTACGAGCAGTACTTC.